These 15 T cell receptor beta chains came from one sample sequenced in a study of T-cell memory formation after mild COVID-19. TCRdb re-derived calls from the 5' RACE reads in MiXCR, one entry per CDR3 protein. Counted here are a few hundred thousand distinct CDR3 sequences, under 25% occurring once; the ten biggest clones make up around 20%. Sample: PBMCs or a T cell subset sorted from them (not recorded which). The receptors come from a man younger than 30 who had mild COVID-19 (a few samples of this study predate the infection). Cell type and time point are not known.

This chain uses TRBV5-5 with TRBJ2-2; weak D call: TRBD2 (7 bases). Per the germline V gene, CDR1 is SGHKS and CDR2 is YYEKEE (reference sequence). The CDR3 sequence is 16 residues long. V was shortened by 3 bases and J by 5 bases, with 17 bases between the two germline ends. The CDR3 is CASSYLGGAGTGELFF. For the CDR3, the DNA is TGTGCCAGCAGCTACCTGGGGGGGGCTGGTACCGGGGAGCTGTTTTTT.

The V and J genes are TRBV5-6 and TRBJ1-2; D not certain. Germline lookup yields CDR1 SGHDT and CDR2 YYEEEE. The V end lost 1 base, the J end lost 8 bases, and 12 bases lay between the germline ends. This CDR3 contains 13 residues. The CDR3 here is CASSLNRVDGYTF. The CDR3 coding sequence is TGTGCCAGCAGCTTGAACCGGGTTGACGGCTACACCTTC. Based on the CDR3 plus reference TRBV5-6 and TRBJ1-2, the full variable domain is DAGVTQSPTHLIKTRGQQVTLRCSPKSGHDTVSWYQQALGQGPQFIFQYYEEEERQRGNFPDRFSGHQFPNYSSELNVNALLLGDSALYLCASSLNRVDGYTFGSGTRLTVV.

This clonotype was counted only a few times. The CDR3 DNA follows: TGTGCCAACCGCGACAGGTTTATCGTAACCGGGGAGCTGTTTTTT. It encodes CANRDRFIVTGELFF. The V call is TRBV24-1, the J call TRBJ2-2; D may be TRBD1 (6 bases). V lost 11 bases, J lost 5 bases, and 20 bases lay in between. The germline V gene has CDR1 KGHDR and CDR2 SFDVKD. The length of the CDR3 is 15 residues.

There are many counts of this clonotype. The chain has TRBV7-2 and TRBJ2-1, with TRBD2 matching 10 bases. With 4 bases clipped from V and 8 bases from J, the junction kept 8 bases outside the gene matches. CDR1 SGHTA and CDR2 FQGNSA come from the germline V gene. This CDR3 has 15 residues. CDR3 loop: CASSSERGGRDEQFF. Written as DNA, the CDR3 is TGTGCCAGCAGCTCCGAGCGGGGGGGCCGGGATGAGCAGTTCTTC.

This clonotype came up a few times. The chain combines TRBV12-3 or TRBV12-4 with TRBJ1-2; no firm D call. V lost 3 bases and J lost 1, with 6 bases in between. This CDR3 contains 13 residues. The CDR3 DNA sequence: TGTGCCAGCAGTTTCCACGGTAACTATGGCTACACCTTC. Translation gives CASSFHGNYGYTF.

This chain uses TRBV11-3 with TRBJ2-7; no reliable D call. There are 11 residues in the CDR3. Looked up from germline, CDR1 is SGHNT and CDR2 is YENEEA. Trimming took off 4 bases at V and 3 bases at J, with 4 bases between the two ends. The CDR3 here is CASSWFYEQYF. The CDR3 bases are TGTGCCAGCAGCTGGTTCTACGAGCAGTACTTC.

V usage is TRBV27 and J usage is TRBJ2-7, with a possible D match to TRBD1 (6 bases). This CDR3 spans 15 amino acids. Germline-derived CDR1 and CDR2 are MNHEY and SMNVEV (reference sequence). Between the trimmed V and J ends, which lost 5 bases and 2 bases, there was a span of 16 bases. This CDR3 is CASSPNTGSPYEQYF. Written as DNA, the CDR3 is TGTGCCAGCAGTCCGAATACAGGGTCTCCCTACGAGCAGTACTTC.

This clonotype was detected many times. The chain's CDR3 is CASSLAATYQETQYF. DNA of the CDR3: TGTGCCAGCAGTTTGGCTGCGACGTACCAAGAGACCCAGTACTTC. V is TRBV6-5 and J is TRBJ2-5; D gene unclear. CDR3 length equals 15 residues. Germline values: CDR1 MNHEY, CDR2 SVGAGI. V was trimmed by 4 bases and J by 0 bases, leaving 12 bases between them.

This clonotype has a handful of counts. This chain connects TRBV18 to TRBJ1-1; D is perhaps TRBD1 (5 bases). The CDR3 consists of 14 residues. With 4 bases removed from V and 2 bases from J, the gap between germline ends came to 11 bases. Germline CDR1 KGHSH, CDR2 LQKENI. The CDR3 here is CASSHGGSNTEAFF. The CDR3 DNA sequence: TGTGCCAGCTCACACGGGGGTTCTAACACTGAAGCTTTCTTT.

The CDR3 protein is CASDAGTGNQPQHF. DNA for the CDR3: TGTGCCAGTGATGCGGGGACAGGGAATCAGCCCCAGCATTTT. V usage is TRBV25-1 and J usage is TRBJ1-5, with 9 nucleotides matching TRBD1. Looked up from germline, CDR1 is MGHDK and CDR2 is SYGVNS. The CDR3 covers 14 residues. V lost 9 bases to trimming and J lost 4 bases; unmatched junction nucleotides: 7.

This clonotype came up a few times. This chain connects TRBV5-4 to TRBJ2-5, with D perhaps TRBD1 or TRBD2 (6 bases each). Germline CDR1 SGHNT, CDR2 YYREEE (reference sequence). The V end was cut by 0 bases, the J end by 2 bases, with 11 bases between. The CDR3 has 15 amino acids. The DNA of the CDR3 is TGTGCCAGCAGCTTGGTGGGGGGCGGGCAAGAGACCCAGTACTTC. Its protein is CASSLVGGGQETQYF.

The chain has TRBV5-1 and TRBJ2-7; 11 positions match TRBD2. Germline-derived CDR1 and CDR2 are SGHRS and YFSETQ. CDR3 length: 16 residues. Trimming took 3 bases from V and 3 from J; bases not matched to a gene: 8. The CDR3 here is CASSSAGTSGYYEQYF. CDR3 DNA sequence: TGCGCCAGCAGCTCCGCCGGGACTAGCGGTTACTACGAGCAGTACTTC.

V is TRBV4-1 and J is TRBJ1-5, with D possibly being TRBD1 (5 bases). V was trimmed by 6 bases and J by 2 bases, leaving 14 bases between them. This CDR3 has 15 amino acids. Germline lookup yields CDR1 MGHRA and CDR2 YSYEKL. CDR3 in amino acids: CASRRVGGGNQPQHF. DNA for the CDR3: TGCGCCAGCAGGCGGGTCGGGGGGGGCAATCAGCCCCAGCATTTT.

The rearrangement uses TRBV3-1 and TRBJ2-3; D unresolved. V lost 2 bases to trimming and J lost 4 bases, with 7 bases between them. Germline CDR1 reads LGHDT; CDR2 reads YNNKEL (reference sequence). The CDR3 runs 13 residues. The CDR3 protein is CASSQPAADTQYF. The DNA for the CDR3 is TGTGCCAGCAGCCAACCTGCCGCAGATACGCAGTATTTT.

This clonotype turned up a few times. The V gene is TRBV5-1, the J gene TRBJ2-7; 7 positions agree with TRBD1. V shed 3 bases, J shed 4 bases, and the junction held 13 bases outside the gene matches. This CDR3 is built from 16 residues. CDR1 and CDR2 from the germline V gene are SGHRS and YFSETQ. The CDR3 sequence is CASSSREGTDIYEQYV. In DNA form, the CDR3 reads TGCGCCAGCAGCTCCCGCGAGGGGACAGACATTTACGAGCAGTACGTC.